One sample yielded the 12 T cell receptor beta chains listed below, sequenced in a study of long-term antiretroviral therapy in people with HIV (dated by TCRdb to 2022 to 2024). The immunoSEQ hsTCRB v3.0 assay was used at survey level resolution to sequence the TRB variable region. Imported from immuneACCESS, the table was reduced by TCRdb to in-frame sequences with V and J called. These copies leave out some clones; in studies compared against another copy, an unresolved V gene accounts for under half, and the cause of the remainder is not known. The sample profile shows more than 25,000 clones; roughly 90% of them were found once. The leading ten clones occupy 3% to 4.5% of the sample. Specimen: unsorted PBMCs, collected 1.8 years after starting antiretroviral therapy. These receptor sequences come from a woman aged 18-29 years with HIV.

The chain couples TRBV7-6 to TRBJ1-3, with D hard to call. V was clipped by 1 base and J by 4 bases, with 5 bases between them. The V gene's germline CDR1 is SGHVS and CDR2 FNYEAQ. This CDR3 spans 13 amino acids. The DNA for the CDR3 is TGTGCCAGCAGCTTAGAGGCAGGAAACACCATATATTTT. It encodes CASSLEAGNTIYF.

This chain connects TRBV19 to TRBJ2-1; no definite D call. CDR1 and CDR2 (germline): LNHDA, SQIVND (reference sequence). Trimming cost V 9 bases and J 10 bases, with 13 bases left between them. CDR3 length equals 11 residues. This CDR3 reads CARMTVREQFF. DNA for the CDR3: TGTGCCAGGATGACCGTTCGGGAGCAGTTCTTC.

The V gene is TRBV6-1, the J gene TRBJ1-5; D ambiguous. The V end was cut by 5 bases, the J end by 5 bases, with 16 bases between. The CDR3 totals 15 residues. CDR1 is MNHNS and CDR2 is SASEGT in the germline V gene. Here the CDR3 DNA reads TGTGCCAGCAGTCCGACTCCGTTTGGCGATCAGCCCCAGCATTTT. The encoded protein is CASSPTPFGDQPQHF.

This clone was seen only a few times. The genes are TRBV19 and TRBJ2-1; 12 nucleotides align to TRBD2. The V and J ends lost 5 bases and 7 bases, in that order; junction bases with no gene match: 6. The CDR3 runs to 15 residues. Germline CDR1 LNHDA, CDR2 SQIVND (reference sequence). Written as DNA, the CDR3 is TGTGCCAGTAGTCAGACTAGCGGGAGTCTGAATGAGCAGTTCTTC. This encodes CASSQTSGSLNEQFF.

CDR3 amino acids: CASSSTGFGETQYF. DNA of the CDR3: TGTGCCAGCAGCTCTACAGGGTTTGGAGAGACCCAGTACTTC. The V and J genes are TRBV7-9 and TRBJ2-5, with D perhaps TRBD1 (6 bases). Germline V gene lookup returns CDR1 SEHNR and CDR2 FQNEAQ (reference sequence). This CDR3 comprises 14 residues. V dropped 4 bases and J dropped 4 bases, with 13 bases sitting between them.

The chain recombines TRBV6-1 with TRBJ2-7, with 7 positions matching TRBD1. The CDR3 has 14 amino acids. V shed 7 bases, J shed 2 bases, and the junction held 8 bases outside the gene matches. Germline lookup yields CDR1 MNHNS and CDR2 SASEGT. CDR3 loop: CASTSDRSTYEQYF. CDR3 DNA: TGTGCCAGCACTTCGGACAGGTCCACCTACGAGCAGTACTTC.

V usage is TRBV18 and J usage is TRBJ2-3, with TRBD2 matching 9 bases. V shed 1 base and J 5 bases; nucleotides not matched to a gene: 4. The germline gives CDR1 KGHSH, CDR2 LQKENI. The CDR3 is 15 residues long. CDR3: CASSPLAGVGDTQYF. DNA for the CDR3: TGTGCCAGCTCACCACTAGCGGGAGTAGGAGATACGCAGTATTTT.

The J gene is TRBJ1-5, the V gene TRBV6-5; TRBD1 agrees at 7 bases. In germline, CDR1 is MNHEY, CDR2 SVGAGI. V was clipped by 4 bases and J by 6 bases; unmatched bases: 9. CDR3 size: 15 residues. The CDR3 nucleotides read TGTGCCAGCAGTTTTGCAGGGGGGCTTGGTCAGCCCCAGCATTTT. Translated: CASSFAGGLGQPQHF.

The chain employs TRBV18 and TRBJ1-1; D perhaps matches TRBD1 (6 bases). The CDR3 totals 18 residues. From germline, CDR1 is KGHSH and CDR2 LQKENI. V gave up 3 bases and J gave up 1 base, with 21 bases separating them. The CDR3 loop is CASSPPDSPGLGNTEAFF. The CDR3 coding sequence is TGTGCCAGCTCACCCCCGGACAGCCCTGGTTTGGGGAACACTGAAGCTTTCTTT.

This clone was seen only a few times. This sequence joins TRBV7-9 and TRBJ2-7; D is possibly TRBD2 (6 bases). Between the trimmed V and J ends, which lost 5 bases and 3 bases, there was a span of 14 bases. CDR3 size: 14 residues. Germline V gene sequence: CDR1 SEHNR, CDR2 FQNEAQ (reference sequence). Here the CDR3 reads CASSPSGGIYEQYF. Here the CDR3 DNA reads TGTGCCAGCAGCCCCTCGGGCGGGATCTACGAGCAGTACTTC.

The chain joins TRBV9 to TRBJ1-1; D is ambiguous. CDR1 SGDLS and CDR2 YYNGEE come from the germline V gene. The V end lost 0 bases, the J end lost 8 bases, and 11 bases lay between the germline ends. The length of the CDR3 is 13 residues. The chain's CDR3 is CASSVESNSEAFF. The CDR3 DNA reads TGTGCCAGCAGCGTAGAAAGTAATAGCGAAGCTTTCTTT.

The V call is TRBV10-1, the J call TRBJ1-2; possibly TRBD1 for D (6 bases). This CDR3 has 15 amino acids. Germline-derived CDR1 and CDR2 are WNHNN and SYGVQD (reference sequence). Trimming left V 0 bases short and J 4 bases short, with 12 bases between. CDR3 region: CASSESTGAGYGYTF. CDR3 DNA: TGCGCCAGCAGTGAGTCGACGGGGGCCGGCTATGGCTACACCTTC.